This T cell receptor beta chain was sequenced during a study of blood T cells in healthy people across ages. The CDR3 runs 16 residues. V was trimmed by 0 bases and J by 5 bases, leaving 16 bases between them. Germline V gene data show CDR1 as SGHKS and CDR2 as YYEKEE (reference sequence). A second about 6 to 12 cycle PCR used barcoded and J-beta primers. Each cDNA was tagged by a template-switch adaptor containing 12 random nucleotides. MiXCR, run by TCRdb on the 5' RACE reads, gives a single entry per CDR3 protein. Of around 780,000 distinct CDR3 sequences in the sample, 56% are singletons; the top ten hold approximately 24%.

The origin of this receptor is a man aged 35-49 years in good health. The sample comprised blood. The chain recombines TRBV5-5 with TRBJ2-3; D unclear. CDR3 DNA sequence: TGTGCCAGCAGCTTGGAGGCCACCAAGAGGATAGATACGCAGTATTTT. This translates into CASSLEATKRIDTQYF.